This entry lists 3 T cell receptor beta chains sequenced from one sample in a study of T-cell memory formation after mild COVID-19. TCRdb re-called the 5' RACE reads with MiXCR, one entry per CDR3 protein. The sample includes roughly 560,000 distinct CDR3 sequences, 20% seen only once; the top ten take roughly an eighth. Source material: PBMCs or a T cell subset sorted from them (not recorded which). The receptor set was obtained from an adult woman who had mild COVID-19 (a few samples of this study predate the infection). Cell type and time point are not known.

The rearrangement joins TRBV9 to TRBJ1-5; no definite D call. Per germline, CDR1 SGDLS and CDR2 YYNGEE. CDR3 length equals 13 residues. With 3 bases removed from V and 7 bases from J, the gap between germline ends came to 11 bases. The CDR3 loop reads CASSEEGSQPQHF. In DNA, the CDR3 is TGTGCCAGCAGCGAAGAGGGTTCACAGCCCCAGCATTTT.

The chain carries TRBV7-2 and TRBJ1-1; no reliable D call. Germline-derived CDR1 and CDR2 are SGHTA and FQGNSA. Deletions cut 5 bases from V and 3 bases from J, with 13 bases between. This CDR3 comprises 14 residues. In nucleotides, the CDR3 is TGTGCCAGCAGCAACCGACCCGCCGACACTGAAGCTTTCTTT. Its protein product is CASSNRPADTEAFF.

This clonotype turned up a few times. The V and J genes are TRBV2 and TRBJ2-2; 7 positions match TRBD1. Trimming cost V 6 bases and J 5 bases; bases outside gene matches: 6. This CDR3 is 14 amino acids long. Looked up from germline, CDR1 is SNHLY and CDR2 is FYNNEI. The CDR3 protein is CASREDRFTGELFF. The CDR3 DNA sequence: TGTGCCAGCAGAGAGGACAGGTTTACCGGGGAGCTGTTTTTT.